The TCR beta chain described here comes from a study of STAT5B mutations in CD4+ large granular lymphocyte leukemia. A remark on this clone: The target antigen is unknown.

Trimming took 3 bases from V and 9 from J; bases not matched to a gene: 3. The CDR3 consists of 12 residues. Germline-derived CDR1 and CDR2 are SQVTM and ANQGSEA. Produced via immunoSEQ multiplex PCR; TCRdb's table is partial and in-frame only. The table records over 8,000 clones, around 83% of them present only once. Study results and limitations: 8/27 top patient clones versus 2/35 control clones were TRBV06-family. CD4-sorted patient repertoires seemed more clonal than healthy CD4+ repertoires.

CD4+ T-LGLL patients came from Padova, Helsinki and Shinshu hematology units. The chain has TRBV29-1 and TRBJ2-1; TRBD2 matches at 9 bases. This TCR was recovered from a man in his fifties or sixties with CD4+ T-cell large granular lymphocyte leukemia. Sequenced sample: PBMCs. The CDR3 spells CSVELAGVEQFF. CDR3 coding DNA: TGCAGCGTTGAGTTAGCGGGAGTTGAGCAGTTCTTC.